This T cell receptor (beta chain) originates from a study of neurological immune-mediated disorders. This CDR3 is 15 amino acids long. The junction had 11 bases not matched to a gene; V was cut back by 7 bases and J by 5 bases. Germline V gene lookup returns CDR1 SQVTM and CDR2 ANQGSEA. 5'RACE employing 10-nucleotide random UMIs yielded the cDNA. A single record per CDR3 protein comes from TCRdb applying MiXCR to the 5' RACE reads. The table includes over 70,000 distinct CDR3 sequences, about a tenth detected once. Time point reported: longitudinal time-point 1 (baseline). Healthy control participants comprised blood bank volunteers in Maryland, USA. PBMCs numbering 2 million and stored at -80 C yielded the unsorted libraries.

The sequenced material came from PBMCs. The chain is built from TRBV29-1 and TRBJ2-1; 10 bases are a match to TRBD1. This TCR was sampled from a man aged 30 to 45 in good health. The CDR3 loop is CSAWRGTGADNEQFF. The CDR3, as DNA: TGCAGCGCCTGGAGGGGGACAGGGGCGGACAATGAGCAGTTCTTC.